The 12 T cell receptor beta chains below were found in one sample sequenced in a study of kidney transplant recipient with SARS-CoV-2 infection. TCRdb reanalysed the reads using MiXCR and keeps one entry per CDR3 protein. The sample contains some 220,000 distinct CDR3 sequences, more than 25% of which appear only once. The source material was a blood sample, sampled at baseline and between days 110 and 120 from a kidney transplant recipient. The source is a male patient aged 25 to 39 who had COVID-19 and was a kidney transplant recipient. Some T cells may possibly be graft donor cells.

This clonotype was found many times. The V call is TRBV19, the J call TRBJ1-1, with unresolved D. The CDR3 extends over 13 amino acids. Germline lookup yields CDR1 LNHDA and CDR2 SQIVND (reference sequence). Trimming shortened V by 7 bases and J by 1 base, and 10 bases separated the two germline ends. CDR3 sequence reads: CASKWGKNTEAFF. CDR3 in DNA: TGTGCCAGTAAATGGGGAAAGAACACTGAAGCTTTCTTT. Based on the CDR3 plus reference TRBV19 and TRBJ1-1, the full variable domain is DGGITQSPKYLFRKEGQNVTLSCEQNLNHDAMYWYRQDPGQGLRLIYYSQIVNDFQKGDIAEGYSVSREKKESFPLTVTSAQKNPTAFYLCASKWGKNTEAFFGQGTRLTVV.

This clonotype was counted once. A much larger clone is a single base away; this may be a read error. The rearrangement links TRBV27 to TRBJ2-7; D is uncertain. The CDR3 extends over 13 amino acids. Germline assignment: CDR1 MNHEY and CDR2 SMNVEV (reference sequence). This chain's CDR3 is CAGSLSWADEQYF. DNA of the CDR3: TGTGCCGGCAGTTTATCGTGGGCGGACGAGCAGTACTTC.

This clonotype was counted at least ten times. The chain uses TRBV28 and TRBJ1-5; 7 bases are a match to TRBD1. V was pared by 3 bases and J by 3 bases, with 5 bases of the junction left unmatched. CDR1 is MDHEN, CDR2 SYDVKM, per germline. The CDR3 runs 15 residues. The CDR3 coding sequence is TGTGCCAGCAGTTTCCAGGGGGGGGACAATCAGCCCCAGCATTTT. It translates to CASSFQGGDNQPQHF.

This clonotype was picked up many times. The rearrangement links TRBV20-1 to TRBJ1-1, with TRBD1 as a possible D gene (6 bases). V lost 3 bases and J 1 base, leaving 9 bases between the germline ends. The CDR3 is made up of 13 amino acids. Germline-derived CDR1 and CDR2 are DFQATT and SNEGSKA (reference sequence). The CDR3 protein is CSASLDRNTEAFF. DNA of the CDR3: TGCAGTGCTAGCCTGGACAGGAACACTGAAGCTTTCTTT.

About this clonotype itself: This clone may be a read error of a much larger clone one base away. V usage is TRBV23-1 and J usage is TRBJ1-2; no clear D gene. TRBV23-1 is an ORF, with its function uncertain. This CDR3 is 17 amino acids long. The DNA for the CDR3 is TGCGCCGGCAGTAAGTTGGTGCTACGCAGAAAGACCTATGGCTACACCTTC. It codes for CAGSKLVLRRKTYGYTF.

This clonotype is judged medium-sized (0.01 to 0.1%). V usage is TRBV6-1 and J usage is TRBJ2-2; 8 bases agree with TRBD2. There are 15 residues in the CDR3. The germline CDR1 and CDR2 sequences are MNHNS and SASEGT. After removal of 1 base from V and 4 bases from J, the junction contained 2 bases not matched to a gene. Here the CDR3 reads CASSEGTSSTGELFF. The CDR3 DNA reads TGTGCCAGCAGTGAAGGGACTAGCAGCACCGGGGAGCTGTTTTTT.

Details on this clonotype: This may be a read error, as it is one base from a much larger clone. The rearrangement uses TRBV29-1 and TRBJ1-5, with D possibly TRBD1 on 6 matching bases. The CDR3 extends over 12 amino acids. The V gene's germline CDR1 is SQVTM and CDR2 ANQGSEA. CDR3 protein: CNVEEGGQPQHF. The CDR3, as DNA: TGCAACGTCGAGGAGGGGGGTCAGCCCCAGCATTTT.

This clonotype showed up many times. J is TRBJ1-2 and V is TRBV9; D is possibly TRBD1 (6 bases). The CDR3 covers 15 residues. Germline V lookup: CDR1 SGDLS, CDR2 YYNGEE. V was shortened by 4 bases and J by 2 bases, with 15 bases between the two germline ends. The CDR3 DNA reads TGTGCCAGCAGCCTCCAGGGGTGGGGCAACTATGGCTACACCTTC. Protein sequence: CASSLQGWGNYGYTF.

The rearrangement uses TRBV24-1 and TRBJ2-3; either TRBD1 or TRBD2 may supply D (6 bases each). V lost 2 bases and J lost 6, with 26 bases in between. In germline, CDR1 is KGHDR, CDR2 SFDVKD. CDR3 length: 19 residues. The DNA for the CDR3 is TGTGCCACCAGTGATTACCGGGACACAGGACTATACTGGTCGGATACGCAGTATTTT. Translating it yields CATSDYRDTGLYWSDTQYF.

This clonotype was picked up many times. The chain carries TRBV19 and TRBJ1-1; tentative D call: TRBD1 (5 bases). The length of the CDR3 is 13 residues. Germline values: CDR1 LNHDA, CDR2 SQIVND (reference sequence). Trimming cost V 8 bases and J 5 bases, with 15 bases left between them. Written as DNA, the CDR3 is TGTGCCAGTGGGGGGGGATCGGTGACTGAAGCTTTCTTT. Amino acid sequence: CASGGGSVTEAFF.

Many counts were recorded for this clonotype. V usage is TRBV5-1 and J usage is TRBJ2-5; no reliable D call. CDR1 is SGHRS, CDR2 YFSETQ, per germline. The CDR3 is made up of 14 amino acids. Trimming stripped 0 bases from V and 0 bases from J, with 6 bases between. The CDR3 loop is CASSLGQNQETQYF. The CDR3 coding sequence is TGCGCCAGCAGCTTGGGTCAAAACCAAGAGACCCAGTACTTC. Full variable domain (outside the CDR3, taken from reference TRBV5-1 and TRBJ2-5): KAGVTQTPRYLIKTRGQQVTLSCSPISGHRSVSWYQQTPGQGLQFLFEYFSETQRNKGNFPGRFSGRQFSNSRSEMNVSTLELGDSALYLCASSLGQNQETQYFGPGTRLLVL.

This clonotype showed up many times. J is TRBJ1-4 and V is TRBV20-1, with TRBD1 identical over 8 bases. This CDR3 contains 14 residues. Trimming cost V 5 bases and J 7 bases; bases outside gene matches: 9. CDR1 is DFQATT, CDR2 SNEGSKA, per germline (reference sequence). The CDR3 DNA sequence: TGCAGTGCTCGCAGGGGGCCCTCCATTGAAAAACTGTTTTTT. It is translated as CSARRGPSIEKLFF.